Listed below are T cell receptor beta chains from one sample, sequenced in a study of blood T cell repertoires in COVID-19. Sequenced by immunoSEQ multiplex PCR; TCRdb stores in-frame clones only, minus some. The sample contains roughly 330,000 clones, 70% to 90% of which appear only once. The sequenced material came from PBMCs or T cells enriched from blood (not recorded which). The receptors derive from a woman in her 30s who had recovered from COVID-19. CDR3s include the opening cysteine and the closing phenylalanine or tryptophan. Each record gives: J gene, V gene, clone size, D gene, CDR3 DNA, CDR3 protein. A D gene is named only where the DNA matches it firmly. Clone size is given for some rows only: seen once, a few or many times, or a class if the clone is expanded.

TRBJ1-5 | TRBV19 | NA | NA | TGTGCCAGTAGTATACGTACTTTTCTCAATCAGCCCCAGCATTTT | CASSIRTFLNQPQHF
TRBJ1-5 | TRBV18 | NA | NA | TGTGCCAGCTCACCAAGCCAGGGTGGCCAACAGCCCCAGCATTTT | CASSPSQGGQQPQHF
TRBJ1-6 | TRBV19 | NA | NA | TGTGCCAGTAGTATCAGCGCCAGGGCAAACTCCTATAATTCACCCCTCCACTTT | CASSISARANSYNSPLHF
TRBJ2-7 | TRBV6-5 | NA | NA | TGTGCCAGCTTATCCAGCTCCTACGAGCAGTACTTC | CASLSSSYEQYF
TRBJ1-2 | TRBV19 | few | NA | TGTGCCAGTAGTATGTTAGGGGCGTTCTATGGCTACACCTTC | CASSMLGAFYGYTF
TRBJ2-3 | TRBV6-1 | few | NA | TGTGCCAGCAGTGTCGAATATGGAGGGTTTGTAGATACGCAGTATTTT | CASSVEYGGFVDTQYF
TRBJ1-6 | TRBV7-9 | NA | NA | TGTGCCAGCACCATCGGCGGGAATTCACCCCTCCACTTT | CASTIGGNSPLHF
TRBJ1-3 | TRBV12-3/TRBV12-4 | NA | NA | TGTGCCAGCAGTTTAGCAGGGGTTGACACCATATATTTT | CASSLAGVDTIYF
TRBJ1-1 | TRBV27 | NA | TRBD1 | TGTGCCAGCAGTTGGAACAGGGGAGGAATAGCTTTCTTT | CASSWNRGGIAFF
TRBJ2-7 | TRBV19 | few | TRBD1 | TGTGCCAGTAGTATAACCCCACAGGGGTCCCACGAGCAGTACTTC | CASSITPQGSHEQYF
TRBJ2-5 | TRBV7-9 | NA | TRBD2 | TGTGCCAGCAGCGCAAGACTAGCGGGGGGGAGAGAGACCCAGTACTTC | CASSARLAGGRETQYF
TRBJ2-7 | TRBV19 | NA | TRBD2 | TGTGCCAGTAGTCTTAGCGGGGCTTACGAGCAGTACTTC | CASSLSGAYEQYF
TRBJ2-1 | TRBV11-2 | NA | TRBD1 | TGTGCCAGCAGCACCTATAGGACAGGGGGCAGGAATGAGCAGTTCTTC | CASSTYRTGGRNEQFF
TRBJ2-1 | TRBV3-1/TRBV3-2 | NA | NA | TGTGCCAGCAGCCAAGACGGGGGGCCCTTTTCGGAGGCTAATGAGCAGTTCTTC | CASSQDGGPFSEANEQFF
TRBJ2-1 | TRBV19 | NA | TRBD2 | TGTGCCAGTAGTATGTACGGGGGGGCCTACAATGAGCAGTTCTTC | CASSMYGGAYNEQFF
TRBJ2-3 | TRBV2 | NA | NA | TGTGCCAGCAGTGTCCACACAGATACGCAGTATTTT | CASSVHTDTQYF
TRBJ1-1 | TRBV12-3/TRBV12-4 | NA | NA | TGTGCCAGCAGTTTAGAGGGAGTTGAAGCTTTCTTT | CASSLEGVEAFF
TRBJ2-5 | TRBV19 | NA | TRBD2 | TGTGCCAGTAGAAACAGCGGGGAAGAGACCCAGTACTTC | CASRNSGEETQYF
TRBJ1-2 | TRBV12-3/TRBV12-4 | NA | NA | TGTGCCACCAAGACAGGACTCTCCTATGGCTACACCTTC | CATKTGLSYGYTF
TRBJ2-7 | TRBV6-2/TRBV6-3 | NA | NA | TGTGCCAGCAGTTACTCGGGGGAGGTCGAAGGGGACGAGCAGTACTTC | CASSYSGEVEGDEQYF
TRBJ1-5 | TRBV5-5 | NA | NA | TGTGCCAGCAGCCCTGGCCCGACGGGGCAGCCCCAGCATTTT | CASSPGPTGQPQHF
TRBJ1-6 | TRBV30 | NA | TRBD1 | TGTGCCTGGAAGGGGCCGGACAGGGGGAATTCACCCCTCCACTTT | CAWKGPDRGNSPLHF
TRBJ1-2 | TRBV6-5 | NA | NA | TGTGCCAGCAGTTACGGGGGGGATTCGGCTGGCTACACCTTC | CASSYGGDSAGYTF
TRBJ1-2 | TRBV5-4 | NA | TRBD1 | TGTGCCAGCAGCTCGGGGACAGGAAAGGCTAACTATGGCTACACCTTC | CASSSGTGKANYGYTF
TRBJ1-1 | TRBV7-8 | NA | NA | TGTGCCAGCAGCTTAGTCGGGGCGGGAACTGAAGCTTTCTTT | CASSLVGAGTEAFF
TRBJ2-2 | TRBV18 | NA | TRBD2 | TGTGCCAGCTCACCCGCGAGTCCTAGCGGGGGCGACACCGGGGAGCTGTTTTTT | CASSPASPSGGDTGELFF
TRBJ1-4 | TRBV28 | NA | NA | TGTGCCAGCAGTTCCCCCGGACATAGGGAAAAACTGTTTTTT | CASSSPGHREKLFF
TRBJ2-7 | TRBV10-3 | NA | TRBD1 | TGTGCCATCAGGACGGACAGGGGCGGCTACGAGCAGTACTTC | CAIRTDRGGYEQYF
TRBJ2-7 | TRBV29-1 | NA | TRBD1 | TGCAGCGCCCGGACAGGGGGTGATTCCTACGAGCAGTACTTC | CSARTGGDSYEQYF
TRBJ1-2 | TRBV19 | NA | TRBD1 | TGTGCCAGTAGTATAAACCTCTGGGACAGGGTCTATGGCTACACCTTC | CASSINLWDRVYGYTF
TRBJ1-2 | TRBV2 | NA | NA | TGTGCCAGCAGTGAGACAGACTATGGCTACACCTTC | CASSETDYGYTF
TRBJ2-1 | TRBV28 | NA | TRBD2 | TGTGCCAGCAGTATGGTTCGCGGGAGCTCCTACAATGAGCAGTTCTTC | CASSMVRGSSYNEQFF
TRBJ1-2 | TRBV5-4 | NA | TRBD1 | TGTGCCAGCAGCAGCGACAGGGGGCTAAGTTTTGGCTACACCTTC | CASSSDRGLSFGYTF
TRBJ1-1 | TRBV6-5 | NA | NA | TGTGCCAGCAGTTACAGGGGCACTAACACTGAAGCTTTCTTT | CASSYRGTNTEAFF
TRBJ2-1 | TRBV4-3 | NA | NA | TGCGCCAGCAGCCTAGCTCGGTACAATGAGCAGTTCTTC | CASSLARYNEQFF
TRBJ2-1 | TRBV6-4 | NA | TRBD2 | TGTGCCAGCAGGCGTTTAGCGGGCCTACTAAGGGGCAATGAGCAGTTCTTC | CASRRLAGLLRGNEQFF
TRBJ2-1 | TRBV5-1 | NA | NA | TGCGCCAGCAGCTTGTCCGGGACATACAATGAGCAGTTCTTC | CASSLSGTYNEQFF
TRBJ1-4 | TRBV5-1 | NA | TRBD1 | TGCGCCAGCAGCTTGGGACAGGGTATCGAGAAACTGTTTTTT | CASSLGQGIEKLFF
TRBJ2-5 | TRBV3-1/TRBV3-2 | NA | NA | TGTGCCAGCAGCCAAGAGGCTAGCCTCGACGAGACCCAGTACTTC | CASSQEASLDETQYF
TRBJ2-5 | TRBV9 | NA | NA | TGTGCCAGCAGCGTAGCCGGGAGAGAGACCCAGTACTTC | CASSVAGRETQYF
TRBJ1-1 | TRBV5-1 | NA | NA | TGCGCCAGCAGCCCGGACAGAGCGAACACTGAAGCTTTCTTT | CASSPDRANTEAFF
TRBJ1-4 | TRBV10-2 | once | TRBD1 | TGCGCCAGCAGTGAGTCGGGACAGGATCTGGTAAAACTGTTTTTT | CASSESGQDLVKLFF
TRBJ1-1 | TRBV5-1 | NA | TRBD1 | TGCGCCAGCAGCGCCCGGGACAGCATAATGAACACTGAAGCTTTCTTT | CASSARDSIMNTEAFF
TRBJ2-7 | TRBV18 | NA | NA | TGTGCCAGCTCACCCCTTGTGGGGGCCAGCTCCTACGAGCAGTACTTC | CASSPLVGASSYEQYF
TRBJ1-3 | TRBV10-2 | NA | TRBD1 | TGCGCCAGCAGTGAAGGACAGGGGGCGGTAGGAAACACCATATATTTT | CASSEGQGAVGNTIYF
TRBJ2-1 | TRBV7-6 | once | TRBD2 | TGTGCCAGCAGCCGGGGGGGCCCATCCTACAATGAGCAGTTCTTC | CASSRGGPSYNEQFF
TRBJ1-2 | TRBV7-6 | NA | TRBD1 | TGTGCCAGCAGCCCGAGGACAGGGTCGGATCCTAACTATGGCTACACCTTC | CASSPRTGSDPNYGYTF
TRBJ1-2 | TRBV19 | NA | NA | TGTGCCAGTAGTCATGGGGCCCTACTCATCAGCACCTTC | CASSHGALLISTF
TRBJ2-1 | TRBV28 | NA | TRBD2 | TGTGCCAGCAGTTTCAGTTTCGTTAGCGGGGGGGACAATGAGCAGTTCTTC | CASSFSFVSGGDNEQFF
TRBJ1-4 | TRBV19 | NA | NA | TGTGCCAGTAGTATTCGGGGGGCCGCAACTAATGAAAAACTGTTTTTT | CASSIRGAATNEKLFF
TRBJ1-1 | TRBV12-5 | NA | NA | TGTGCTAGTGGTTTGGTACGGTTTGGAGGCACTGAAGCTTTCTTT | CASGLVRFGGTEAFF
TRBJ2-7 | TRBV7-9 | NA | NA | TGTGCCAGCGGGTCCAGGGGAGGGATCCACGAGCAGTACTTC | CASGSRGGIHEQYF
TRBJ2-7 | TRBV5-5 | NA | TRBD2 | TGTGCCAGCAGCTTTAGCGGGGGGCCCACCTACGAGCAGTACTTC | CASSFSGGPTYEQYF
TRBJ1-3 | TRBV4-3 | NA | NA | TGCGCCAGCAGCCAAGGGGGCAGAGGAAACACCATATATTTT | CASSQGGRGNTIYF
TRBJ2-3 | TRBV13 | few | NA | TGTGCCAGCAGCTTAAAGGGGCTAGGAGATACGCAGTATTTT | CASSLKGLGDTQYF
TRBJ1-1 | TRBV7-9 | NA | NA | TGTGCCAGCAGCCGCCTCGACAGTGAGAACACTGAAGCTTTCTTT | CASSRLDSENTEAFF
TRBJ1-1 | TRBV6-6 | NA | NA | TGTGCCAGCAGTTACGTCGCAGTGAACACTGAAGCTTTCTTT | CASSYVAVNTEAFF
TRBJ2-5 | TRBV10-3 | NA | NA | TGTGCCATCAAAGATCCTAGAGAGACCCAGTACTTC | CAIKDPRETQYF